This TCR beta chain was profiled in a study of T-cell reconstitution after alpha-beta-depleted transplantation in children. Study results and limitations: T-cell counts and diversity at one year following transplant were attributed mainly to newly produced T cells.

This clonotype turned up a few times. The antigen is undetermined. V lost 6 bases and J lost 0; bases outside the gene matches: 9. The germline V gene encodes CDR1 MNHNS and CDR2 SASEGT. The CDR3 totals 16 residues. Unique molecular identifiers were incorporated when the TCRbeta library was constructed. TCRdb reprocessed the PCR reads with MiXCR, giving one entry per CDR3 protein. The repertoire holds 330,000 or so distinct CDR3 sequences, with approximately 7.3% as singletons. The clonotype originates from a female patient aged 2 to 10 who had a stem cell transplant for Fanconi anemia, so the T cells may come from the graft donor. The input for sequencing was peripheral blood, taken 360 days after TCRalphabeta/CD19-depleted stem cell transplant. The V call is TRBV6-1, the J call TRBJ2-3; 7 bases align to TRBD1. CDR3 residues: CASSPQGGLSTDTQYF. DNA of the CDR3: TGTGCCAGCAGCCCGCAAGGGGGCCTGAGCACAGATACGCAGTATTTT.